This paragraph covers one T cell receptor beta chain sequence. The data derive from a study of T-cell reconstitution after alpha-beta-depleted transplantation in children. The length of the CDR3 is 18 residues. CDR1 and CDR2 (germline): SGHTA, FQGTGA. Trimming stripped 2 bases from V and 4 bases from J, with 18 bases between. Using unique molecular identifiers, the investigators prepared the TCRbeta library. Using its own MiXCR run on the PCR reads, TCRdb lists one record per CDR3 protein. Of over 400,000 distinct CDR3 sequences listed, around two fifths were seen once; the top ten hold under 35%. J is TRBJ2-6 and V is TRBV7-3; D is perhaps TRBD2 (6 bases). The clonotype originates from a girl aged 2 to 9 with aplastic anemia, due to receive a stem cell transplant. The material was PBMCs, obtained before TCRalphabeta/CD19-depleted stem cell transplant. The CDR3 protein is CASSLQPGALSGANVLTF. The CDR3 DNA reads as TGTGCCAGCAGCTTACAACCGGGAGCTTTATCCGGGGCCAACGTCCTGACTTTC.